Below are 16 T cell receptor beta chains sequenced from a single sample in a study of blood T cell repertoires in COVID-19 (dated by TCRdb to between 2020 and 2021). Library generation was performed with the immunoSEQ multiplex PCR assay. TCRdb provides this immuneACCESS table in a form limited to in-frame rearrangements. Some clones are lacking; in checked studies, under half of them reflect an unresolved V gene, and why the rest are absent is not known. In all, the sample holds about 220,000 clones, and approximately 86% of those were seen once. Approximately 0.66% of the sample is held by the ten biggest clonotypes. The sample taken for sequencing was peripheral blood. The receptors here all came from a man aged 40-55 years with acute or convalescent COVID-19.

This clone was detected once. The V call is TRBV19, the J call TRBJ2-2, with D possibly TRBD2 on 6 matching bases. Germline CDR1 is LNHDA and CDR2 is SQIVND (reference sequence). This CDR3 has 17 amino acids. V was cut by 7 bases and J by 1 base, with 19 bases left in between. The CDR3 DNA reads as TGTGCCAGTACCATAGAGGGAGGACCTCTGAACACCGGGGAGCTGTTTTTT. It translates to CASTIEGGPLNTGELFF.

The rearrangement joins TRBV11-2 to TRBJ1-4, with 8 nucleotides matching TRBD1. V lost 1 base, J lost 3 bases, and 4 bases stayed unmatched. This CDR3 is built from 16 residues. Germline values: CDR1 SGHAT, CDR2 FQNNGV. The CDR3 DNA follows: TGTGCCAGCAGCTTAGGCAGGGGGCGGCCTAATGAAAAACTGTTTTTT. This translates into CASSLGRGRPNEKLFF.

The V and J genes are TRBV4-2 and TRBJ2-7; TRBD2 aligns across 16 bases. Germline V gene sequence: CDR1 LGHNA, CDR2 YNFKEQ. The CDR3 is 18 amino acids. The junction had 13 bases not matched to a gene; V was cut back by 5 bases and J by 6 bases. In DNA form, the CDR3 reads TGTGCCAGCAGCACCGGGACTAGCGGGAGGGCCGGGGGGGTCGAGCAGTACTTC. It encodes CASSTGTSGRAGGVEQYF.

This clone was counted between two and nine times. The V and J genes are TRBV6-5 and TRBJ1-3; D call uncertain. CDR1 MNHEY and CDR2 SVGAGI come from the germline V gene. The CDR3 has 16 amino acids. V was cut by 4 bases and J by 0 bases, with 13 bases left in between. In nucleotides, the CDR3 is TGTGCCAGCAGTTTTCAAGCCTTGCGCTCTGGAAACACCATATATTTT. It specifies CASSFQALRSGNTIYF.

The V call is TRBV6-5, the J call TRBJ2-3; D may be TRBD1 (6 bases). V gave up 6 bases and J gave up 2 bases, with 12 bases separating them. The CDR3 length is 14 residues. Germline values: CDR1 MNHEY, CDR2 SVGAGI. As DNA, the CDR3 is TGTGCCAGCAGACCACAGGGTCCCACAGATACGCAGTATTTT. Translated, it gives CASRPQGPTDTQYF.

This chain joins TRBV19 and TRBJ1-2; possible D gene TRBD1, 6 bases. With 7 bases removed from V and 3 bases from J, the gap between germline ends came to 12 bases. Germline assignment: CDR1 LNHDA and CDR2 SQIVND (reference sequence). The CDR3 totals 13 residues. The DNA of the CDR3 is TGTGCCAGTAACGAGGGGGTATACTATGGCTACACCTTC. Translated, it gives CASNEGVYYGYTF.

This chain connects TRBV3-1 (or the pseudogene TRBV3-2) to TRBJ1-4; TRBD1 is a possible D gene (5 bases). Deletions cut 3 bases from V and 3 bases from J, with 14 bases between. Germline assignment: CDR1 LGHDT and CDR2 YNNKEL (reference sequence). There are 16 residues in the CDR3. The CDR3: CASSQGARGANEKLFF. DNA for the CDR3: TGTGCCAGCAGCCAGGGCGCTCGGGGGGCTAATGAAAAACTGTTTTTT.

This chain links TRBV5-8 with TRBJ1-2, with 9 bases matching TRBD1. The ends lost 6 bases at V and 4 bases at J; junction bases unmatched: 7. Germline V gene data show CDR1 as SGHTS and CDR2 as YDEGEE. This CDR3 contains 14 residues. In DNA, the CDR3 is TGTGCCAGCACCTTAGACAGGGGGGCCTATGGCTACACCTTC. Amino acids: CASTLDRGAYGYTF.

This sequence joins TRBV5-1 and TRBJ2-5; 7 nucleotides agree with TRBD1. The J segment lost 2 bases and the V segment lost 3 bases, leaving 4 bases of the junction unmatched. Germline CDR1 and CDR2: SGHRS and YFSETQ. This CDR3 region has 14 residues. The chain's CDR3 is CASSSTGQQETQYF. CDR3 in DNA: TGCGCCAGCAGCTCGACAGGGCAACAAGAGACCCAGTACTTC.

The rearrangement links TRBV11-2 to TRBJ2-5, with TRBD2 as a possible D gene (6 bases). Trimming cost V 8 bases and J 5 bases, with 15 bases left between them. Germline V gives CDR1 SGHAT, CDR2 FQNNGV. The CDR3 consists of 13 residues. CDR3 sequence reads: CASAWGDQETQYF. The CDR3, as DNA: TGTGCCAGCGCCTGGGGGGATCAGGAGACCCAGTACTTC. The full variable domain, completed using reference TRBV11-2 and TRBJ2-5, is EAGVAQSPRYKIIEKRQSVAFWCNPISGHATLYWYQQILGQGPKLLIQFQNNGVVDDSQLPKDRFSAERLKGVDSTLKIQPAKLEDSAVYLCASAWGDQETQYFGPGTRLLVL.

V usage is TRBV6-6 and J usage is TRBJ1-1, with TRBD1 matching 7 bases. V trimming: 2 bases; J trimming: 4 bases; junction bases outside the gene matches: 7. From germline, CDR1 is MNHNY and CDR2 SVGAGI (reference sequence). The CDR3 spans 15 residues. The CDR3 DNA reads TGTGCCAGCAGTTACATGGCAGGGGGAGGCACTGAAGCTTTCTTT. This encodes CASSYMAGGGTEAFF.

The chain couples TRBV14 to TRBJ2-1; TRBD2 matches at 7 bases. The V and J ends lost 3 bases and 2 bases, in that order; junction bases with no gene match: 7. The CDR3 sequence is 16 residues long. Germline CDR1 and CDR2: SGHDN and FVKESK. CDR3 sequence (DNA): TGTGCCAGCAGCCACCCTCTAGCGGTTCCCTACAATGAGCAGTTCTTC. It codes for CASSHPLAVPYNEQFF. Complete variable domain (other parts from reference TRBV14 and TRBJ2-1): EAGVTQFPSHSVIEKGQTVTLRCDPISGHDNLYWYRRVMGKEIKFLLHFVKESKQDESGMPNNRFLAERTGGTYSTLKVQPAELEDSGVYFCASSHPLAVPYNEQFFGPGTRLTVL.

V and J are TRBV19 and TRBJ2-7; 10 bases are a match to TRBD1. Germline CDR1 is LNHDA and CDR2 is SQIVND (reference sequence). This CDR3 has 15 residues. The trim removed 6 bases at V and 3 bases at J, leaving 8 bases unmatched. CDR3 in DNA: TGTGCCAGTAGACCGGAGGGGACAGGGGACTACGAGCAGTACTTC. Protein: CASRPEGTGDYEQYF.

Notes on this clone: The sample carries other DNA sequences with the same CDR3. V is TRBV18 and J is TRBJ1-5; D is uncertain. The CDR3 length is 15 residues. Looked up from germline, CDR1 is KGHSH and CDR2 is LQKENI. V lost 6 bases and J lost 0, with 12 bases in between. DNA of the CDR3: TGTGCCAGCTCCCCTGGGCGGGTTAGCAATCAGCCCCAGCATTTT. Amino acids: CASSPGRVSNQPQHF.

V is TRBV18 and J is TRBJ2-2; possible D gene TRBD1, 5 bases. The CDR3 sequence is 18 residues long. V was clipped by 5 bases and J by 4 bases, with 23 bases between them. Germline CDR1 reads KGHSH; CDR2 reads LQKENI. The CDR3 spells CASSAYARLQGGTGELFF. The CDR3 bases are TGTGCCAGCTCAGCCTACGCCCGCCTCCAGGGTGGCACCGGGGAGCTGTTTTTT.

J is TRBJ1-1 and V is TRBV18, with D possibly matching TRBD1 (5 bases). CDR3 length: 14 residues. Trimming removed 3 bases at V and 1 base at J, with 9 bases between. The V gene's germline CDR1 is KGHSH and CDR2 LQKENI. The CDR3 bases are TGTGCCAGCTCACCCGCCGGGGGGAACACTGAAGCTTTCTTT. Its protein product is CASSPAGGNTEAFF. Looking up the rest from reference TRBV18 and TRBJ1-1 gives the full variable domain: NAGVMQNPRHLVRRRGQEARLRCSPMKGHSHVYWYRQLPEEGLKFMVYLQKENIIDESGMPKERFSAEFPKEGPSILRIQQVVRGDSAAYFCASSPAGGNTEAFFGQGTRLTVV.